This is a list of T cell receptor beta chains from one sample in a study of T cells in Graves' hyperthyroidism and ophthalmopathy. TCRdb reprocessed the multiplex PCR reads with MiXCR, giving one entry per CDR3 protein. The sample includes a few hundred thousand distinct CDR3 sequences, about 16% of them seen just once. The sequenced sample was blood. Receptor source: a woman in her thirties or forties with Graves' ophthalmopathy. CDR3s include the opening cysteine and the closing phenylalanine or tryptophan. Each record gives: D gene, J gene, V gene, clone size, CDR3 protein, CDR3 DNA. D genes are given only for firm matches. Size is stated for part of the rows, as once, few or many counts, or as a class when the clone is expanded.

-,TRBJ2-1,TRBV2,many,CATLSKSRDSYNEQFF,TGTGCCACCCTCTCAAAATCGCGGGACTCCTACAATGAGCAGTTCTTC
-,TRBJ2-1,TRBV7-2,few,CASSLFRDRWSDAYNEQFF,TGTGCCAGCAGCTTATTCCGTGACCGTTGGAGTGATGCCTACAATGAGCAGTTCTTC
TRBD2,TRBJ2-3,TRBV20-1,many,CSARVYSVRRGSTDTQYF,TGCAGTGCTAGAGTGTATAGCGTTCGGCGGGGGAGCACAGATACGCAGTATTTT
TRBD1,TRBJ2-7,TRBV20-1,many,CSVQGTESYEQYF,TGCAGTGTTCAAGGGACAGAGTCCTACGAGCAGTACTTC
TRBD2,TRBJ2-5,TRBV7-8,-,CASSWTTGGETQYF,TGTGCCAGCAGCTGGACAACGGGAGGGGAGACCCAGTACTTC
-,TRBJ2-3,TRBV11-2,few,CASSLYPSRLQGDTQYF,TGTGCCAGCAGCTTATACCCGAGTAGGTTACAAGGAGATACGCAGTATTTT
-,TRBJ2-7,TRBV11-2,many,CASSSYEQYF,TGTGCCAGCAGCTCGTACGAGCAGTACTTC
-,TRBJ2-7,TRBV20-1,-,CSASGAAGLTYEQYF,TGCAGTGCTAGTGGGGCGGCGGGTCTGACCTACGAGCAGTACTTC
-,TRBJ1-1,TRBV5-1,-,CASSKETGSEAFF,TGCGCCAGCAGCAAAGAAACAGGGTCTGAAGCTTTCTTT
TRBD2,TRBJ2-3,TRBV30,-,CAWLGRLAGAGDTQYF,TGTGCCTGGTTGGGGCGACTAGCGGGGGCGGGAGATACGCAGTATTTT
TRBD2,TRBJ2-1,TRBV6-1,-,CATQRLAGGYRYNEQFF,TGTGCCACCCAAAGGCTAGCGGGGGGTTATCGGTACAATGAGCAGTTCTTC
TRBD2,TRBJ2-7,TRBV6-2/TRBV6-3,many,CASRFSGRAGEQYF,TGTGCCAGCAGATTCAGCGGGAGGGCCGGGGAGCAGTACTTC
-,TRBJ1-2,TRBV20-1,few,CSARDGGANGYTF,TGCAGTGCTAGAGATGGGGGGGCCAATGGCTACACCTTC
-,TRBJ2-7,TRBV20-1,few,CSARGGTTWEQYF,TGCAGCGCTAGGGGGGGAACCACCTGGGAGCAGTACTTC
TRBD1,TRBJ2-2,TRBV28,many,CASSSWTGTGETGELFF,TGTGCCAGCAGTTCATGGACGGGGACAGGGGAGACCGGGGAGCTGTTTTTT
-,TRBJ2-3,TRBV7-9,few,CASSFAARTDTQYF,TGTGCCAGCAGCTTTGCAGCCCGCACAGATACGCAGTATTTT
-,TRBJ2-5,TRBV2,-,CASSVGGFETQYF,TGTGCCAGCAGTGTAGGAGGGTTTGAGACCCAGTACTTC
TRBD2,TRBJ2-1,TRBV6-1,-,CASRGPTSGGAGEQFF,TGTGCCAGCAGGGGCCCGACTAGCGGGGGGGCCGGTGAGCAGTTCTTC
-,TRBJ1-6,TRBV7-2,-,CASSLVGFESYNSPLHF,TGTGCCAGCAGCTTAGTAGGATTTGAGTCTTATAATTCACCCCTCCACTTT
TRBD2,TRBJ2-3,TRBV20-1,many,CSARLAGLTDTQYF,TGCAGTGCTAGACTAGCGGGGCTCACAGATACGCAGTATTTT
TRBD2,TRBJ2-2,TRBV15,-,CATSRGGLAGGPNTGELFF,TGTGCCACCAGCAGGGGGGGACTAGCGGGAGGGCCCAACACCGGGGAGCTGTTTTTT
TRBD1,TRBJ2-7,TRBV5-1,many,CASSPWPGQEEQYF,TGCGCCAGCAGCCCTTGGCCGGGACAGGAAGAGCAGTACTTC
-,TRBJ2-7,TRBV5-5,many,CASNYTTDLPHEQYF,TGTGCCAGCAACTACACCACGGACCTCCCCCACGAGCAGTACTTC
TRBD2,TRBJ2-2,TRBV2,few,CASGGDEVTGELFF,TGTGCCAGCGGGGGGGACGAGGTCACCGGGGAGCTGTTTTTT
-,TRBJ1-1,TRBV20-1,-,CSAISNLNTEAFF,TGCAGTGCTATCTCCAATCTGAACACTGAAGCTTTCTTT
-,TRBJ2-7,TRBV5-1,-,CASSFEGVEQYF,TGCGCCAGCAGCTTCGAGGGGGTCGAGCAGTACTTC
TRBD1,TRBJ1-6,TRBV12-3/TRBV12-4,many,CASSGTGVSPLHF,TGTGCCTCCTCCGGGACAGGGGTCTCACCCCTCCACTTT
-,TRBJ1-2,TRBV12-5,-,CASGSGQNGYTF,TGTGCTAGTGGGTCTGGACAGAATGGCTACACCTTC
-,TRBJ2-4,TRBV5-1,-,CASSWDTPKNIQYF,TGCGCCAGCAGCTGGGACACCCCCAAAAACATTCAGTACTTC
-,TRBJ1-1,TRBV5-5,few,CASSLMRVRDTEAFF,TGTGCCAGCAGCTTAATGAGGGTACGGGACACTGAAGCTTTCTTT
TRBD2,TRBJ2-3,TRBV28,many,CASRLAGDRTDTQYF,TGTGCCAGCAGATTAGCGGGAGATCGCACAGATACGCAGTATTTT
TRBD1,TRBJ2-1,TRBV7-9,-,CASSSGQDGQFF,TGTGCCAGCAGCTCCGGACAGGATGGGCAGTTCTTC
-,TRBJ2-7,TRBV2,many,CASSSPGASYEQYF,TGTGCCAGCAGCAGTCCGGGAGCGTCCTACGAGCAGTACTTC
TRBD2,TRBJ2-1,TRBV14,-,CASSQHWTSGYNEQFF,TGTGCCAGCAGCCAACATTGGACTAGCGGCTACAATGAGCAGTTCTTC
-,TRBJ1-2,TRBV3-1,many,CASSQEYSANYGYTF,TGTGCCAGCAGCCAAGAGTACAGCGCTAACTATGGCTACACCTTC
TRBD2,TRBJ2-5,TRBV3-1,many,CASSQARTSGGIQETQYF,TGTGCCAGCAGCCAAGCGAGGACTAGCGGGGGGATCCAAGAGACCCAGTACTTC
-,TRBJ2-1,TRBV2,many,CASSGRQDSYNEQFF,TGTGCCAGCAGTGGTCGACAGGACTCCTACAATGAGCAGTTCTTC
-,TRBJ1-1,TRBV29-1,-,CSGHNVGLNSEAFF,TGCAGCGGCCACAACGTTGGGTTGAATTCTGAAGCTTTCTTT
-,TRBJ2-7,TRBV20-1,few,CSARDGRSLYEQYF,TGCAGTGCTAGAGATGGTAGGAGCCTCTACGAGCAGTACTTC
-,TRBJ1-6,TRBV6-1,-,CASSRDGYNSPLHF,TGTGCCAGCAGTCGCGACGGTTATAATTCACCCCTCCACTTT
TRBD2,TRBJ2-2,TRBV28,-,CASSLPLAGGPNTGELFF,TGTGCCAGCAGTTTACCCCTAGCGGGAGGGCCGAACACCGGGGAGCTGTTTTTT
-,TRBJ1-2,TRBV27,many,CASSGLRGGGYTF,TGTGCCAGCAGTGGCTTAAGGGGTGGGGGCTACACCTTC
TRBD2,TRBJ2-3,TRBV6-1,many,CASSQRDEADTQYF,TGTGCCAGTTCCCAGCGGGATGAGGCAGATACGCAGTATTTT
TRBD1,TRBJ1-6,TRBV25-1,-,CASSDRDREVGPLHF,TGTGCCAGCAGTGACCGGGACAGGGAGGTGGGGCCCCTCCACTTT
TRBD1,TRBJ2-5,TRBV6-1,many,CASSNDDRDRGEGTQYF,TGTGCCAGCAGTAATGACGACCGGGACAGGGGCGAGGGGACCCAGTACTTC
-,TRBJ2-3,TRBV7-9,few,CASSLGATGPPDTQYF,TGTGCCAGCAGCTTAGGGGCCACCGGTCCACCAGATACGCAGTATTTT
TRBD1,TRBJ1-6,TRBV6-1,-,CASSASGGWSSPLHF,TGTGCCAGCAGTGCCTCAGGGGGCTGGAGTTCACCCCTCCACTTT
TRBD2,TRBJ2-5,TRBV20-1,-,CSARELAGFETQYF,TGCAGTGCTAGAGAGTTAGCGGGGTTTGAGACCCAGTACTTC
-,TRBJ1-4,TRBV30,once,CAWSPGYNEKLFF,TGTGCCTGGAGTCCGGGATATAATGAAAAACTGTTTTTT
TRBD1,TRBJ2-1,TRBV24-1,-,CATSDPTGGIYNEQFF,TGTGCCACCAGTGATCCGACAGGGGGCATCTACAATGAGCAGTTCTTC
-,TRBJ1-2,TRBV2,-,CASHRENYGYTF,TGTGCCAGCCACAGGGAAAACTATGGCTACACCTTC
-,TRBJ2-5,TRBV12-3/TRBV12-4,many,CASGEALGETQYF,TGTGCCAGCGGGGAGGCGTTAGGGGAGACCCAGTACTTC
-,TRBJ2-7,TRBV4-1,many,CASSQASPGALYEQYF,TGCGCCAGCAGCCAAGCATCCCCGGGGGCCCTCTACGAGCAGTACTTC
-,TRBJ1-4,TRBV11-2,-,CASSLGGREGEKLFF,TGTGCCAGCAGCTTAGGAGGGAGGGAAGGTGAAAAACTGTTTTTT
TRBD1,TRBJ1-5,TRBV28,many,CASSSDRVGQPQHF,TGTGCCAGCAGCTCCGACAGGGTTGGTCAGCCCCAGCATTTT